This T cell receptor beta chain was recorded in a study of T cell responses to AZD1222 COVID-19 vaccine. As to this clone: Its cognate antigen is unknown.

Sequenced by immunoSEQ multiplex PCR; TCRdb stores in-frame clones only, minus some. Of over 150,000 clones in the sample, 85% to 95% were seen once. Per germline, CDR1 MNHEY and CDR2 SVGEGT. The CDR3 is made up of 14 amino acids. Trimming removed 5 bases at V and 3 bases at J, with 14 bases between. Regarding the study as a whole: Every sample of the repertoires postdated the peak T cell response. Spike-spanning, vaccine-associated CD4 TCRs were dominant at 160-218 and 743-854. Among those given AZD1222, only five or six were seropositive at baseline. Clonal diversity may have been underestimated, and the donors were mostly white British, with more females than males.

Specimen: peripheral blood, collected on day 0 of AZD1222 vaccination. This TCR was sampled from an adult in good health. The chain uses TRBV6-2 or TRBV6-3 and TRBJ2-7; D is tentatively TRBD1 or TRBD2 (5 bases each). In nucleotides, the CDR3 is TGTGCCAGCAGTCCCCTCGGGGCGAGCTACGAGCAGTACGTC. It is translated as CASSPLGASYEQYV.